This T cell receptor beta chain is from a study of T cell responses to AZD1222 COVID-19 vaccine. Data came from immunoSEQ multiplex PCR; TCRdb stores just in-frame clones and leaves some out. This table has about 120,000 clones, 92% appearing once. As to this clone: Its antigen is not known.

Points from the study as a whole: Researchers took repertoire samples only after the peak T cell response had come.

The V end lost 4 bases, the J end lost 6 bases, and 16 bases lay between the germline ends. The CDR3 sequence is 15 residues long. The germline CDR1 and CDR2 sequences are SGDLS and YYNGEE. The sample here was peripheral blood, taken on day 0 of AZD1222 vaccination. This TCR came from an adult in good health. The V gene is TRBV9, the J gene TRBJ2-2, with D possibly being TRBD1 or TRBD2 (5 bases each). CDR3 amino acids: CASSPTGALAGELFF. The CDR3 DNA reads TGTGCCAGCAGCCCTACCGGGGCCCTAGCCGGGGAGCTGTTTTTT.